The text below deals with one TCR beta chain. Trimming left V 8 bases short and J 2 bases short, with 21 bases between. Germline CDR1 reads GTSNPN; CDR2 reads SVGIG (reference sequence). CDR3 length: 15 amino acids. This entry belongs to a study of radiotherapy plus CTLA-4 blockade in lung cancer. The table came from immunoSEQ multiplex PCR; TCRdb's copy has only in-frame clones and leaves some out. The top ten clones hold 5.5% to 7% of a sample with 120,000 or so clones, about 90% of them seen once. This chain uses TRBV30 with TRBJ1-2; the D gene is possibly TRBD1 (5 bases). Sequences were derived from peripheral blood, sampled from a patient treated with radiotherapy plus ipilimumab. This TCR was sampled from a human donor with non-small cell lung cancer that progressed on radiotherapy plus ipilimumab. CDR3 coding DNA: TGTGCCGGGAACTATCAGGGAGACCGAAACTATGGCTACACCTTC. This gives the protein CAGNYQGDRNYGYTF.